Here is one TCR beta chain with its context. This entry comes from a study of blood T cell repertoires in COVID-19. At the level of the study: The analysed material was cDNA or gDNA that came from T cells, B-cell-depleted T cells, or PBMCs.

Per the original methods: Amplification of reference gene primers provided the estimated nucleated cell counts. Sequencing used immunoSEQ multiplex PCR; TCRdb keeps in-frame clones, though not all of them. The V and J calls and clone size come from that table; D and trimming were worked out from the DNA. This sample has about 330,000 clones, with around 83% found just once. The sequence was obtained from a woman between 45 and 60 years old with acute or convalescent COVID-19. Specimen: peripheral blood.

This chain's CDR3 is CASSFSGQGPKNSPLHF. In DNA, the CDR3 is TGTGCCAGCAGCTTTTCGGGACAGGGGCCGAAAAATTCACCCCTCCACTTT. This sequence joins TRBV7-2 and TRBJ1-6; 10 nucleotides agree with TRBD1. The CDR3 contains 17 residues. Germline-derived CDR1 and CDR2 are SGHTA and FQGNSA. V lost 3 bases, J lost 7 bases, and 9 bases stayed unmatched.